The present entry profiles one T cell receptor beta chain with its context. This sample was taken from a study of shared clonotypes between healthy human individuals. The CDR3 totals 15 residues. Germline V gene lookup returns CDR1 SGHDN and CDR2 FVKESK. Trimming cost V 4 bases and J 6 bases, with 13 bases left between them. Deep-level assay runs were performed. Measured with immunoSEQ multiplex PCR; TCRdb has only the in-frame clones, and not every one. The sample carries fewer than 600,000 clones, roughly 77% recorded once. V and J are TRBV14 and TRBJ1-6, with D hard to call. Input material: PBMCs. The clonotype was recovered from a woman aged 40 to 50 in good health. Some clones in this sample may be carry-over from other donors' samples. The DNA for the CDR3 is TGTGCCAGCAGCCGCCGATGGTCGGGTAATTCACCCCTCCACTTT. Protein product: CASSRRWSGNSPLHF.